This is a list of T cell receptor beta chains from one sample in a study of blood T cells in healthy people across ages. TCRdb reanalysed the 5' RACE reads using MiXCR and keeps one entry per CDR3 protein. The sample lists around 800,000 distinct CDR3 sequences; around 62% were seen once. The sequenced sample consisted of blood. The receptors originated from a man aged 30 to 39 in good health. CDR3s include the opening cysteine and the closing phenylalanine or tryptophan. D genes are given only for firm matches. Rows give clone size only sometimes, using once, few, many, or a class for an expanded clone.

TRBV7-8	TRBJ2-7	TRBD2	-	15	TGTGCCAGCAGCTCATCAGGGCGGGGGACCTACGAGCAGTACTTC	CASSSSGRGTYEQYF
TRBV3-1	TRBJ2-1	-	-	15	TGTGCCAGCAGCCAAGGATCCCCGACACAGGGTGAGCAGCTCTTC	CASSQGSPTQGEQLF
TRBV25-1	TRBJ1-1	-	-	15	TGTGCCAGCAGTGAATTGGGTTTTACGAACACTGAAGCTTTCTTT	CASSELGFTNTEAFF
TRBV14	TRBJ2-1	-	-	14	TGTGCCAGCAAGAGCTACCCTGGTGCTAATGAGCAGTTCTTC	CASKSYPGANEQFF
TRBV6-6	TRBJ2-7	-	few	15	TGTGCCAGCAACGCGGGACAGCAATACTCCTACGAGCAGTACTTC	CASNAGQQYSYEQYF
TRBV12-3/TRBV12-4	TRBJ1-5	-	-	14	TGTGCCAGCAGTCGCAACAGATCCAATCAGCCCCAGCATTTT	CASSRNRSNQPQHF
TRBV6-1	TRBJ2-4	-	-	13	TGTGCCAGCAGTGAAGGTCACAAAAACATTCAGTACTTC	CASSEGHKNIQYF
TRBV20-1	TRBJ2-7	-	-	14	TGCAGTGCTACCGGGACGGCAAACTCCTACGAGCAGTACTTC	CSATGTANSYEQYF
TRBV20-1	TRBJ1-5	-	-	14	TGCAGTGCTATGGGCGGGACCTCCAATCAGCCCCAGCATTTT	CSAMGGTSNQPQHF
TRBV6-1	TRBJ2-1	-	-	14	TGTGCCAGCAGTGTGTCCGCCTCCCGCGATGAGCAGTTCTTC	CASSVSASRDEQFF
TRBV15	TRBJ1-4	-	-	14	TGTGCCACCAGCAGAGGCGGGGGGGGCGAAAAACTGTTTTTT	CATSRGGGGEKLFF
TRBV20-1	TRBJ2-7	TRBD2	-	16	TGCAGTGCTAGAGAAGGGCGGGGGGGCCTAGGCTACGAGCAGTACTTC	CSAREGRGGLGYEQYF
TRBV6-2/TRBV6-3	TRBJ2-7	-	few	16	TGTGCCAGCATCCAACCCCCGTGGCAGGGTGGCTACGAGCAGTACTTC	CASIQPPWQGGYEQYF
TRBV2	TRBJ2-5	TRBD2	-	14	TGTGCCGGCAATAGCGGGGGGAACAAAGAGACCCAGTACTTC	CAGNSGGNKETQYF
TRBV4-2	TRBJ1-5	-	-	16	TGTGCCAGCAGCCAAGAAGGATGGGGGCCGGATCAGCCCCAGCATTTT	CASSQEGWGPDQPQHF
TRBV30	TRBJ2-5	TRBD2	once	15	TGTGCCTGGAGTCGGGCGGCGGGGGGGTCTGAGACCCAGTACTTC	CAWSRAAGGSETQYF
TRBV7-8	TRBJ2-5	TRBD1	-	13	TGTGCCAGCAGCGTCCAGGGGGCAGGGACCCAGTACTTC	CASSVQGAGTQYF
TRBV29-1	TRBJ2-7	-	few	12	TGCAGCGTTGAAAGAGTCCGCCACGAGCAGTACTTC	CSVERVRHEQYF
TRBV6-5	TRBJ2-3	-	few	11	TGTGCCAGCAGTTACGCGGCTATGCAGTATTTT	CASSYAAMQYF
TRBV7-9	TRBJ1-5	-	few	15	TGTGCCAGCAGTCCGGGGGGGTTTAGCAATCAGCCCCAGCATTTT	CASSPGGFSNQPQHF
TRBV12-3/TRBV12-4	TRBJ1-5	TRBD1	few	13	TGTGCCAGCAGCCAGACAGGGAATCAGCCCCAGCATTTT	CASSQTGNQPQHF
TRBV7-9	TRBJ2-3	-	few	16	TGTGCCAGCAGGGGGCTCCGGGACACGAGCACAGATACGCAGTATTTT	CASRGLRDTSTDTQYF
TRBV20-1	TRBJ2-1	TRBD2	-	20	TGCAGTGCTAGTAGCCCGGGGACGGGACTAGCGGGGCCTCGGTACAATGAGGAGTTCTTC	CSASSPGTGLAGPRYNEEFF
TRBV9	TRBJ2-3	-	-	12	TGTGCCAGCAGCGCGGGACAAAATACGCAGTATTTT	CASSAGQNTQYF
TRBV12-3/TRBV12-4	TRBJ2-7	-	-	12	TGTGCCAGCGCAGGGAATTTCTACGAGCAGTACTTC	CASAGNFYEQYF
TRBV2	TRBJ2-1	-	-	14	TGTGCCAGAAACTCCAGGGGTACCTACAATGAGCAGTTCTTC	CARNSRGTYNEQFF
TRBV7-2	TRBJ1-5	-	-	13	TGTGCCAGCAGCCCCCGGGGGGAGCCCCCACGGCATTTT	CASSPRGEPPRHF
TRBV2	TRBJ1-1	TRBD1	-	15	TGTGCCAGCAGACGCAGACAGGGGCCGAACACTGAAGCTTTCTTT	CASRRRQGPNTEAFF
TRBV7-2	TRBJ2-7	-	few	11	TGTGCCAGCAGCATACACTACGAGCAGTACTTC	CASSIHYEQYF
TRBV6-5	TRBJ2-1	TRBD1	few	15	TGTGCCAGCAGTAAACCCGGGACAGGGGGGCATGAGCAGTTCTTC	CASSKPGTGGHEQFF
TRBV12-3/TRBV12-4	TRBJ2-3	-	few	14	TGTGCCAGCAGCCGAAGAAGTTTCACAGATACGCAGTATTTT	CASSRRSFTDTQYF
TRBV7-2	TRBJ1-2	TRBD1	once	12	TGTGCCAGCAGCTCCCCAGGGGGGAGCTACACCTTC	CASSSPGGSYTF
TRBV28	TRBJ2-1	-	few	14	TGTGCCAGCAGTTTAAGGTCCGTAGGGCTCGAGCAGTACTTT	CASSLRSVGLEQYF
TRBV29-1	TRBJ1-1	-	-	14	TGCAGCGTTGAAGAGGGCGGAGGGAACACTGAAGCTTTCTTT	CSVEEGGGNTEAFF
TRBV7-9	TRBJ1-1	-	once	12	TGTGCCAGCAGCCCAACTAGGTTTGAAGCTTTCTTT	CASSPTRFEAFF
TRBV28	TRBJ2-1	TRBD2	-	14	TGTGCCACCCGCTATCGCGGGAGATACAATGAGCAGTTCTTC	CATRYRGRYNEQFF
TRBV7-2	TRBJ2-1	-	few	13	TGTGCCAGCAGCTTTTACCTGGACAATGAGCAGTTCTTC	CASSFYLDNEQFF
TRBV10-3	TRBJ2-7	-	-	17	TGTGCCATCAGTGAGACAAGTACAGGAAAACCAACCTACGAGCAGTACTTC	CAISETSTGKPTYEQYF
TRBV3-1	TRBJ2-1	-	few	13	TGTGCCAGCAGCATTCGACTTCCAAGGGAGCAGTTCTTC	CASSIRLPREQFF
TRBV6-2/TRBV6-3	TRBJ2-3	TRBD2	-	15	TGTGCCAGCAGTAGCGGGGACCCTGTCGGAGATACGCAGTATTTT	CASSSGDPVGDTQYF
TRBV7-9	TRBJ1-1	-	-	12	TGTGCCAGCAGCTTAATGAGGACTGAAGCTTTCTTT	CASSLMRTEAFF
TRBV28	TRBJ1-5	-	few	15	TGTGCCAGCAGTTCCCCCCGATGGGGCAATCAGCCCCAGCATTTT	CASSSPRWGNQPQHF
TRBV28	TRBJ2-7	TRBD1	-	16	TGTGCCAGCAGTTTAATCGGGGCAGGGGGCTCCTACGAGCAGTACTTC	CASSLIGAGGSYEQYF
TRBV28	TRBJ2-3	-	-	17	TGTGCCAGCAGTCCGCCTGGGGACGTAACTAGCACAGATACGCAGTATTTT	CASSPPGDVTSTDTQYF
TRBV28	TRBJ2-7	-	-	14	TGTGCCAGCAAGGTTGGAGGGGCCTACTACGAGCAGTACTTC	CASKVGGAYYEQYF
TRBV7-9	TRBJ1-2	-	-	13	TGTGCCAGCAGCCCACAGCCTAACTATGGCTACACCTTC	CASSPQPNYGYTF
TRBV7-3	TRBJ2-6	TRBD1	-	18	TGTGCCAGCAGCACCCGGACAGGGGGAGTATCTGGGGCCAACGTCCTGACTTTC	CASSTRTGGVSGANVLTF
TRBV7-2	TRBJ2-7	-	-	15	TGTGCCAGCAGCTTCGAGGGGGACACCGAATACGAGCAGTACTTC	CASSFEGDTEYEQYF
TRBV12-3/TRBV12-4	TRBJ1-2	-	few	16	TGTGCCACCAAGGGGAGCCCAAACGACGGTTACTATGGCTACACCTTC	CATKGSPNDGYYGYTF
TRBV27	TRBJ2-7	TRBD1	-	15	TGTGCCAGCAGACGGGACAGACTAAGCTCCTACGAGCAGTACTTC	CASRRDRLSSYEQYF
TRBV29-1	TRBJ2-3	TRBD2	-	15	TGCAGCGCCGCGGGACTAGCGGGGATGGGAGATACGCAGTATTTT	CSAAGLAGMGDTQYF